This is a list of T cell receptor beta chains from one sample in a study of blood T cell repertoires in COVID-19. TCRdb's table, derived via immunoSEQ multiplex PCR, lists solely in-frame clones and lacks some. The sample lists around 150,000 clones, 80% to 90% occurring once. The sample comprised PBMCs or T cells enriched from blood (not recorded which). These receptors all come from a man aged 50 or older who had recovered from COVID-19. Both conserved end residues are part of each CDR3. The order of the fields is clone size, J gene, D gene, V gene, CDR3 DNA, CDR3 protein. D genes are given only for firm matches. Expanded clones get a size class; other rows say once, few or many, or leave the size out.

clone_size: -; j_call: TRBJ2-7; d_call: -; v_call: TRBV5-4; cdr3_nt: TGTGCCAGCAGCTTGGCTCGCGAGCAGTACTTC; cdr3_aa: CASSLAREQYF
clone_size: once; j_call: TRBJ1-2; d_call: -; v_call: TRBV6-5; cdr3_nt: TGTGCCAGCACCGAGAGGAACACTAACTATGGCTACACCTTC; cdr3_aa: CASTERNTNYGYTF
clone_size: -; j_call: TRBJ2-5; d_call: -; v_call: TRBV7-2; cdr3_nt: TGTGCCAGCAGCCCAGGACAGCAGTACCAAGAGACCCAGTACTTC; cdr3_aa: CASSPGQQYQETQYF
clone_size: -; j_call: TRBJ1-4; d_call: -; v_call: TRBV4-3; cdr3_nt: TGCGCCAGCAGCCAAGAGGGGGCGACTAATGAAAAACTGTTTTTT; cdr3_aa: CASSQEGATNEKLFF
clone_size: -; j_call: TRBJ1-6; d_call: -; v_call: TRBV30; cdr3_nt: TGTGCCTGGAGTGCAGCGGGGAAGTCACCCCTCCACTTT; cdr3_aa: CAWSAAGKSPLHF
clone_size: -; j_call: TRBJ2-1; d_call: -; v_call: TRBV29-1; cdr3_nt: TGCAGCGCCCTTCGAAAGGGACACCCATTCGGGCAGTTCTTC; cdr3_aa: CSALRKGHPFGQFF
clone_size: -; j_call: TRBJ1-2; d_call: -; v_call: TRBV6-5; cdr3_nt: TGTGCCAGCAGTATAGCTGGCTATGGCTACACCTTC; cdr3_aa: CASSIAGYGYTF
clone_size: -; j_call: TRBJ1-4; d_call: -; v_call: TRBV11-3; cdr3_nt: TGTGCCAGCAGCCCCCAAGCCTCAACTAATGAAAAACTGTTTTTT; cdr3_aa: CASSPQASTNEKLFF
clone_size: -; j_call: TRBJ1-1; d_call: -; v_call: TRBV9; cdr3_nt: TGTGCCAGCAGCGTAGCTGAGAGATTTCGCACTGAAGCTTTCTTT; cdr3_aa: CASSVAERFRTEAFF
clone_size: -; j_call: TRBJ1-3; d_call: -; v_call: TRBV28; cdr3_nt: TGTGCCAGCAGTCAGTCCTCTGGAAACACCATATATTTT; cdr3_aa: CASSQSSGNTIYF
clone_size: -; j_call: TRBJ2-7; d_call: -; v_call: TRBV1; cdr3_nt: TGCACCAGCAGCCAAGATAAACCAAAGTGGGGGCACTCCTACGAGCAGTACTTC; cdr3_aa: CTSSQDKPKWGHSYEQYF
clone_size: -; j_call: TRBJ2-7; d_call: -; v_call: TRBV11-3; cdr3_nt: TGTGCCAGCAGCCACCCGCAGGGTACTTCAACCTACGAGCAGTACTTC; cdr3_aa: CASSHPQGTSTYEQYF
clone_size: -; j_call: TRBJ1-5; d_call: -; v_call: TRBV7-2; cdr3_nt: TGTGCCAGCAGCCCTGACAGAAATCAGCCCCAGCATTTT; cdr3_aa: CASSPDRNQPQHF
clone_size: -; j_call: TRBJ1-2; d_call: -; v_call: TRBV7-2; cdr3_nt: TGTGCCAGCAGCCCTGGGAGTTCGGGGGGCTATGGCTACACCTTC; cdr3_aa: CASSPGSSGGYGYTF
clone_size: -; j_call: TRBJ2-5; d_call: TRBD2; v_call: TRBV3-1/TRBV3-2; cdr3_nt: TGTGCCAGCAGCCTGACTAGCGGGGTAGAGACCCAGTACTTC; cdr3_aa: CASSLTSGVETQYF
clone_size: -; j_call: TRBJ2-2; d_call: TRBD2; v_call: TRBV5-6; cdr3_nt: TGTGCCAGCAGCTTGGCCGCTAGCGGGCTAAACACCGGGGAGCTGTTTTTT; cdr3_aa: CASSLAASGLNTGELFF
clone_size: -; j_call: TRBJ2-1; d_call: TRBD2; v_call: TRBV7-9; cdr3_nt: TGTGCCAGCAGCCCTAGCGGGGGTAGCGGGGGGGCCGCTGAGCAGTTCTTC; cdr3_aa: CASSPSGGSGGAAEQFF
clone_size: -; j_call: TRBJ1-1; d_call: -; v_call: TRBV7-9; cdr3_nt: TGTGCCAGCAGTGTAGATCGGGGTGGGGGGTATTACACTGAAGCTTTCTTT; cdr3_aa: CASSVDRGGGYYTEAFF
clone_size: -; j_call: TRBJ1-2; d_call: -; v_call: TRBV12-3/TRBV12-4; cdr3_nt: TGTGCCAGCAGCATCCAGGGTTGGGCCGGCTACACCTTC; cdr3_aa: CASSIQGWAGYTF
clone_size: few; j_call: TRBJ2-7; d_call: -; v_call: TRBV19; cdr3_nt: TGTGCCAGCACGCCCACAGGTAGCCTGAACGAGCAGTACTTC; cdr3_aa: CASTPTGSLNEQYF
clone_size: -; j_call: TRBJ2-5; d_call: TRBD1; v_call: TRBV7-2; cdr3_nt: TGTGCCAGCAGCTTTACAGGGGACCGGGAGACCCAGTACTTC; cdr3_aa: CASSFTGDRETQYF
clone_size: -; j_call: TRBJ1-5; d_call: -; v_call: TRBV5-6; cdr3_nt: TGTGCCAGCAGCTTTTCTGATTTGGGCGACGGTTTTAATCAGCCCCAGCATTTT; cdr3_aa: CASSFSDLGDGFNQPQHF
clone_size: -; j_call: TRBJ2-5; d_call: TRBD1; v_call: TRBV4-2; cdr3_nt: TGTGCCAGCAGCCAAGATACAGGGGGGGAGACCCAGTACTTC; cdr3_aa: CASSQDTGGETQYF
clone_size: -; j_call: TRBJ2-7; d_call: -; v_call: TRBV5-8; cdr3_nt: TGTGCCAGCAGCTTGATCAGGTTTACCGGCGAGCAGTACTTC; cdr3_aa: CASSLIRFTGEQYF
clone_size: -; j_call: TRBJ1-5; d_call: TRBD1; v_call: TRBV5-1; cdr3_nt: TGCGCCAGCAGCTCAGGGACAGAAAATCAGCCCCAGCATTTT; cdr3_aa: CASSSGTENQPQHF
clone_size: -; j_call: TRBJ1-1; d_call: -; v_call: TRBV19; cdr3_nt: TGTGCCAGTAGAAACAGGGCTTGGAACACTGAAGCTTTCTTT; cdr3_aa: CASRNRAWNTEAFF
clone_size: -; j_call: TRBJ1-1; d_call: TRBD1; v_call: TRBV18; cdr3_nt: TGTGCCAGCTCACCGGGGACAGGGATAACTTTCTTT; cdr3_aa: CASSPGTGITFF
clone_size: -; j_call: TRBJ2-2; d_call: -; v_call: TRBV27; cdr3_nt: TGTGCCAGCAGTTTAACGGGGTGGACCGGGGAGCTGTTTTTT; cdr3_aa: CASSLTGWTGELFF
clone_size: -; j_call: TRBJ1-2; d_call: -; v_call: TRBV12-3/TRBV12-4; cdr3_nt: TGTGCCAGCAGTTTATCGGGGTGGGGCTACACCTTC; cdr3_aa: CASSLSGWGYTF
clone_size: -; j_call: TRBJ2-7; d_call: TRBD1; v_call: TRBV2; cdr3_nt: TGTGCCAGCAGCCAAGGACAGGGGTCCTACGAGCAGTACTTC; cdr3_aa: CASSQGQGSYEQYF
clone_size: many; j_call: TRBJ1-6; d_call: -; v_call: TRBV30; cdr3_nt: TGTGCCTGGAGACCTCGAGACAGTTTACTCACCGCGGGGTCCGGTAATTCACCCCTCCACTTT; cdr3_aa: CAWRPRDSLLTAGSGNSPLHF
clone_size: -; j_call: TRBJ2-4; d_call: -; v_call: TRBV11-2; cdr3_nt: TGTGCCAGCAGCTTTGGTGGGGGGATGAGGAACATTCAGTACTTC; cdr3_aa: CASSFGGGMRNIQYF